Each of the 19 T cell receptor beta chains below was sequenced from the same sample in a study of vaccination effects on CD4 cells after COVID-19. No antigen has been assigned to these receptors. Isolating CD4+ T cells followed 9 to 11 days of culture. Two doses of either BNT162b2 or mRNA-1273 were given to each participant. Clones were sequenced by immunoSEQ multiplex PCR, and TCRdb holds only the in-frame ones, with some missing. The data show under 35,000 clones, about 74% seen once. The starting material was CD4+ T cells from PBMCs cultured without peptide, obtained after COVID-19 vaccination. The source is a human donor who received a COVID-19 vaccine.

This rearrangement joins TRBV15 to TRBJ2-6; D ambiguous. This CDR3 has 15 amino acids. Trimming left V 3 bases short and J 5 bases short, with 11 bases between. The germline V gene encodes CDR1 LNHNV and CDR2 YYDKDF (reference sequence). The CDR3, as DNA: TGTGCCACCAGCAGTGGTCCCGATCGGGCCAACGTCCTGACTTTC. Translating it yields CATSSGPDRANVLTF. Variable domain in full (rest from reference TRBV15 and TRBJ2-6): DAMVIQNPRYQVTQFGKPVTLSCSQTLNHNVMYWYQQKSSQAPKLLFHYYDKDFNNEADTPDNFQSRRPNTSFCFLDIRSPGLGDTAMYLCATSSGPDRANVLTFGAGSRLTVL.

This clone turned up a few times. This sequence joins TRBV6-6 and TRBJ1-5; no firm D call. This CDR3 contains 16 residues. Looked up from germline, CDR1 is MNHNY and CDR2 is SVGAGI (reference sequence). V was pared by 0 bases and J by 3 bases, with 12 bases between. CDR3 nucleotides: TGTGCCAGCAGTTACTCCCACGGGCACCTCAATCAGCCCCAGCATTTT. It encodes CASSYSHGHLNQPQHF.

The chain employs TRBV2 and TRBJ1-6, with a possible D match to TRBD1 (5 bases). Trimming took off 3 bases at V and 7 bases at J, with 13 bases between the two ends. CDR3 length: 15 amino acids. Per the germline V gene, CDR1 is SNHLY and CDR2 is FYNNEI. In DNA, the CDR3 is TGTGCCAGCAGTGAGGCGCGGCAGGGAAATTCACCCCTCCACTTT. Its translation is CASSEARQGNSPLHF.

V is TRBV7-2 and J is TRBJ2-6; the D call may be TRBD1 or TRBD2 (5 bases each). Germline loops: CDR1 SGHTA, CDR2 FQGNSA. The CDR3 runs 15 residues. The germline V and J ends were trimmed by 1 base and 1 base, with 5 bases remaining between them. In DNA form, the CDR3 reads TGTGCCAGCAGCTTAGGGGGGTCTGGGGCCAACGTCCTGACTTTC. Its translation is CASSLGGSGANVLTF.

This rearrangement joins TRBV18 to TRBJ1-1, with TRBD1 matching 7 bases. The CDR3 contains 15 residues. The trim removed 3 bases at V and 4 bases at J, leaving 8 bases unmatched. CDR1 is KGHSH, CDR2 LQKENI, per germline. This CDR3 reads CASSPQGVEGTEAFF. The CDR3, as DNA: TGTGCCAGCTCACCCCAGGGGGTTGAGGGCACTGAAGCTTTCTTT.

Only one count was recorded for this clone. The V call is TRBV19, the J call TRBJ2-5, with D unresolved. The V and J ends lost 4 bases and 1 base respectively, with 10 bases between them. The V gene's germline CDR1 is LNHDA and CDR2 SQIVND (reference sequence). The CDR3 spans 14 residues. The CDR3 protein is CASSTLNSQETQYF. The CDR3 region has the DNA TGTGCCAGTAGTACCTTAAACAGCCAAGAGACCCAGTACTTC.

V gene TRBV6-5 combines with J gene TRBJ2-7; the D gene is possibly TRBD1 (6 bases). Germline CDR1 is MNHEY and CDR2 is SVGAGI. The CDR3 covers 15 residues. The ends were cut back, 5 bases at V and 3 bases at J, with 17 bases in the middle. DNA of the CDR3: TGTGCCAGCAGTCCCCCGGGACACCGAGGCTACGAGCAGTACTTC. Amino acid sequence: CASSPPGHRGYEQYF.

The chain combines TRBV9 with TRBJ1-2; 7 bases agree with TRBD1. V was pared by 4 bases and J by 8 bases, with 5 bases of the junction left unmatched. This CDR3 is built from 12 residues. The germline V gene has CDR1 SGDLS and CDR2 YYNGEE. The CDR3 nucleotides are TGTGCCAGCAGCCACAGGGGTTTCGGCTACACCTTC. Residues: CASSHRGFGYTF.

The rearrangement joins TRBV28 to TRBJ2-6, with D possibly matching TRBD1 (6 bases). This CDR3 is 18 amino acids long. CDR1 is MDHEN, CDR2 SYDVKM, per germline. V dropped 7 bases and J dropped 0 bases, with 19 bases sitting between them. In nucleotides, the CDR3 is TGTGCCAGCATAGGAAAGTACAGGGCCTACTCTGGGGCCAACGTCCTGACTTTC. It translates to CASIGKYRAYSGANVLTF.

A single count supports this clone. This chain connects TRBV11-2 to TRBJ1-1, with D possibly being TRBD1 (5 bases). The CDR3 has 11 residues. The germline gives CDR1 SGHAT, CDR2 FQNNGV. Trimming pared 1 base from V and 11 bases from J, leaving 8 bases between. The CDR3 coding sequence is TGTGCCAGCAGCTTAGTCTCAGGGGCTTTCTTT. Translated, it gives CASSLVSGAFF.

This clone appeared a few times. J is TRBJ1-1 and V is TRBV12-2; the table's TRBD1 call for D was not verified on the DNA. TRBV12-2 is a pseudogene. The length of the CDR3 is 16 residues. Written as DNA, the CDR3 is TGTGCAAGTCGCTTAGCAAGATGGGACAGGGGGCCTGAAGCTTTCTTT. It translates to CASRLARWDRGPEAFF.

This clone was seen only a few times. V and J are TRBV28 and TRBJ1-3, with no clear D. CDR1 is MDHEN and CDR2 is SYDVKM in the germline V gene. This CDR3 region has 16 residues. V was trimmed by 3 bases and J by 0 bases, leaving 12 bases between them. CDR3 sequence reads: CASSFSGAISGNTIYF. The CDR3 region has the DNA TGTGCCAGCAGTTTCTCTGGCGCCATCTCTGGAAACACCATATATTTT. The variable domain in full, with the rest retrieved from reference TRBV28 and TRBJ1-3, is DVKVTQSSRYLVKRTGEKVFLECVQDMDHENMFWYRQDPGLGLRLIYFSYDVKMKEKGDIPEGYSVSREKKERFSLILESASTNQTSMYLCASSFSGAISGNTIYFGEGSWLTVV.

The chain recombines TRBV5-1 with TRBJ2-2; D might be TRBD1 (6 bases). The length of the CDR3 is 16 residues. V gave up 0 bases and J gave up 0 bases, with 9 bases separating them. Germline CDR1 SGHRS, CDR2 YFSETQ. CDR3 coding DNA: TGCGCCAGCAGCTTGGGGGGGCACACGAACACCGGGGAGCTGTTTTTT. Translated, it gives CASSLGGHTNTGELFF.

The chain joins TRBV11-2 to TRBJ2-7; 9 bases agree with TRBD2. V was pared by 4 bases and J by 1 base, with 8 bases of the junction left unmatched. Germline loops: CDR1 SGHAT, CDR2 FQNNGV. This CDR3 is built from 16 residues. The CDR3 DNA is TGTGCCAGCAGCTCGGGACTAGCATATGAATCCTACGAGCAGTACTTC. Protein product: CASSSGLAYESYEQYF.

CDR3 in amino acids: CASSQGGGTEAFF. DNA for the CDR3: TGTGCCAGCAGCCAAGGGGGTGGCACTGAAGCTTTCTTT. V is TRBV3-1 (or the pseudogene TRBV3-2) and J is TRBJ1-1; the D is unclear. Per germline, CDR1 LGHDT and CDR2 YNNKEL (reference sequence). CDR3 length equals 13 residues. With 1 base removed from V and 4 bases from J, the gap between germline ends came to 7 bases.

The J gene is TRBJ2-5, the V gene TRBV27; perhaps TRBD1 as D (6 bases). This CDR3 is 13 amino acids long. The V end was cut by 4 bases, the J end by 4 bases, with 10 bases between. The germline CDR1 and CDR2 sequences are MNHEY and SMNVEV (reference sequence). CDR3 loop: CASSSQGRETQYF. In DNA form, the CDR3 reads TGTGCCAGCAGTTCGCAGGGGCGAGAGACCCAGTACTTC.

This clone was detected only a few times. The rearrangement uses TRBV6-2 or TRBV6-3 and TRBJ2-1; TRBD2 agrees at 8 bases. The CDR3 runs to 15 residues. Losses at the gene ends were 5 bases for V and 8 bases for J; bases not matched to a gene: 11. Germline V gives CDR1 MNHEY, CDR2 SVGEGT. In DNA, the CDR3 is TGTGCCAGCAGTCCGGGACGCGGGAGGATCGATGAGCAGTTCTTC. Protein sequence: CASSPGRGRIDEQFF.

The chain is built from TRBV11-2 and TRBJ1-6, with D perhaps TRBD1 (6 bases). The germline V and J ends were trimmed by 4 bases and 5 bases, with 15 bases remaining between them. Germline lookup yields CDR1 SGHAT and CDR2 FQNNGV. This CDR3 has 16 residues. The CDR3 DNA follows: TGTGCCAGCAGCTACAGGGAGACTGGCGATAATTCACCCCTCCACTTT. Translating gives CASSYRETGDNSPLHF.

This clone turned up a few times. The chain carries TRBV19 and TRBJ1-2, with 7 nucleotides matching TRBD1. V lost 5 bases and J lost 12; bases outside the gene matches: 12. The CDR3 is made up of 13 amino acids. Germline lookup yields CDR1 LNHDA and CDR2 SQIVND (reference sequence). The CDR3 DNA sequence: TGTGCCAGTAGTGCTACAGGGGTCCCGGACCACACCTTC. Translating it yields CASSATGVPDHTF.